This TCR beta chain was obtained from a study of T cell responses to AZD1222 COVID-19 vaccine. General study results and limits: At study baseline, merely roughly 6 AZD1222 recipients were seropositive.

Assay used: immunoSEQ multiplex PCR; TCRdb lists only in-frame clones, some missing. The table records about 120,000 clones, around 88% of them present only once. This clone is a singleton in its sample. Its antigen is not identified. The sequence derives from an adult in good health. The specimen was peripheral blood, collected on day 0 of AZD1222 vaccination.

The CDR3 is CASSGTSNYNEQFF. CDR3 DNA: TGTGCCAGCAGTGGGACTAGTAACTACAATGAGCAGTTCTTC. This chain uses TRBV25-1 with TRBJ2-1; 7 bases agree with TRBD2. Per the germline V gene, CDR1 is MGHDK and CDR2 is SYGVNS. Unmatched junction bases numbered 3, after V lost 4 bases and J lost 3 bases. The CDR3 length is 14 residues.